One and the same sample provided the 18 T cell receptor beta chains below, sequenced in a study of radiotherapy plus CTLA-4 blockade in lung cancer (dated by TCRdb to 2016 to 2019). Receptor amplification or capture employed the immunoSEQ multiplex PCR assay. TCRdb holds this immuneACCESS table with in-frame rearrangements only. Some clones are missing; in checked studies, unresolved V genes explain under half, and the rest has no known cause. The sample table holds some 60,000 clones, of which roughly four fifths were seen once. The top ten clones comprise 15% to 20% of the sample. Here the sequenced sample was peripheral blood, taken from a patient treated with radiotherapy plus ipilimumab. The receptors were sampled from a human donor with non-small cell lung cancer who had a complete response to radiotherapy plus ipilimumab.

This chain uses TRBV30 with TRBJ1-5, with D possibly TRBD1 on 5 matching bases. The germline V gene encodes CDR1 GTSNPN and CDR2 SVGIG (reference sequence). V was clipped by 1 base and J by 6 bases, with 10 bases between them. The CDR3 has 13 amino acids. The CDR3 region is CAWSARDGQPQHF. The CDR3, as DNA: TGTGCCTGGAGTGCCAGGGATGGTCAGCCCCAGCATTTT.

The V call is TRBV5-4, the J call TRBJ2-6, with 13 bases aligning to TRBD2. The germline CDR1 and CDR2 sequences are SGHNT and YYREEE (reference sequence). After removal of 1 base from V and 0 bases from J, the junction contained 4 bases not matched to a gene. The CDR3 is 19 residues long. CDR3 DNA: TGTGCCAGCAGCTTGTTCGGACTAGCGGGAGCCTCTGGGGCCAACGTCCTGACTTTC. Translating gives CASSLFGLAGASGANVLTF.

This clone was counted a few times. The J gene is TRBJ1-1, the V gene TRBV6-1, with a weak D call TRBD1 (6 bases). V lost 3 bases to trimming and J lost 5 bases, with 16 bases between them. Germline values: CDR1 MNHNS, CDR2 SASEGT. This CDR3 is built from 15 residues. In DNA form, the CDR3 reads TGTGCCAGCAGTGAGCTCCGGGGGGGCGAGACTGAAGCTTTCTTT. Translated, it gives CASSELRGGETEAFF.

V and J are TRBV29-1 and TRBJ2-4; no clear D. Per the germline V gene, CDR1 is SQVTM and CDR2 is ANQGSEA. V gave up 0 bases and J gave up 7 bases, with 16 bases separating them. The length of the CDR3 is 15 residues. CDR3 residues: CSVEDLRDMINIQYF. For the CDR3, the DNA is TGCAGCGTTGAAGATCTCCGAGACATGATTAACATTCAGTACTTC.

J is TRBJ1-2 and V is TRBV2, with 9 nucleotides matching TRBD1. The V segment lost 1 base and the J segment 8 bases; nucleotides outside the gene matches: 5. The germline gives CDR1 SNHLY, CDR2 FYNNEI. The CDR3 sequence is 14 residues long. The CDR3 here is CASSEVGQGGGYTF. CDR3 DNA sequence: TGTGCCAGCAGTGAAGTGGGACAGGGTGGCGGCTACACCTTC.

CDR3 in DNA: TGTGCCAGCAGCTTCTTAGTGCCCGGAGGGGAAGCTTTCTTT. Amino acids: CASSFLVPGGEAFF. The genes are TRBV11-2 and TRBJ1-1, with D hard to call. There are 14 residues in the CDR3. V shed 3 bases and J shed 8 bases, with 16 bases lying between them. Per the germline V gene, CDR1 is SGHAT and CDR2 is FQNNGV.

The CDR3 nucleotides are TGTGCCAGCAGGGACCTGCGGGAGGAACACGAGCAGTACGTC. Translation: CASRDLREEHEQYV. J is TRBJ2-7 and V is TRBV6-6; TRBD2 aligns across 8 bases. This CDR3 comprises 14 residues. Per the germline V gene, CDR1 is MNHNY and CDR2 is SVGAGI (reference sequence). V trimming: 6 bases; J trimming: 5 bases; junction bases outside the gene matches: 9.

V gene TRBV27 combines with J gene TRBJ1-2, with 7 bases aligning to TRBD1. Losses at the gene ends were 7 bases for V and 1 base for J; bases not matched to a gene: 9. The CDR3 has 15 residues. Germline V gene sequence: CDR1 MNHEY, CDR2 SMNVEV (reference sequence). CDR3 coding DNA: TGTGCCAGCAAGAAAAGGGACAGCTTTAACTATGGCTACACCTTC. Its protein is CASKKRDSFNYGYTF.

The rearrangement uses TRBV4-3 and TRBJ1-2, with D possibly TRBD1 on 6 matching bases. Germline V gene lookup returns CDR1 LGHNA and CDR2 YSLEER. The CDR3 loop spans 16 amino acids. The V and J ends lost 0 bases and 4 bases respectively, with 15 bases between them. The CDR3 region is CASSQDLGQRSYGYTF. In nucleotides, the CDR3 is TGCGCCAGCAGCCAAGATTTGGGACAACGAAGCTATGGCTACACCTTC.

The chain carries TRBV4-3 and TRBJ1-1, with D unresolved. This CDR3 has 14 amino acids. V lost 0 bases and J 7 bases, leaving 12 bases between the germline ends. Germline values: CDR1 LGHNA, CDR2 YSLEER. The CDR3, as DNA: TGCGCCAGCAGCCAAGATTGGGGAGCCGATGAAGCTTTCTTT. Translated, it gives CASSQDWGADEAFF.

This chain uses TRBV5-5 with TRBJ2-7; D is perhaps TRBD2 (6 bases). The CDR3 covers 13 residues. Trimming removed 0 bases at V and 6 bases at J, with 10 bases between. CDR1 is SGHKS and CDR2 is YYEKEE in the germline V gene (reference sequence). CDR3 in amino acids: CASSLVGGLEQYV. As DNA, the CDR3 is TGTGCCAGCAGCTTGGTGGGGGGACTCGAGCAGTACGTC.

The chain employs TRBV29-1 and TRBJ2-3; D gene ambiguous. The CDR3 totals 13 residues. Germline loops: CDR1 SQVTM, CDR2 ANQGSEA. V lost 3 bases and J lost 5, with 12 bases in between. The CDR3 sequence is CSVDAESGDTQYF. The CDR3 nucleotides read TGCAGCGTTGATGCGGAGTCCGGAGATACGCAGTATTTT.

This chain uses TRBV18 with TRBJ2-3; no clear D. The CDR3 runs to 14 residues. Deletions cut 3 bases from V and 1 base from J, with 8 bases between. Germline values: CDR1 KGHSH, CDR2 LQKENI. The CDR3 here is CASSPSVGTDTQYF. CDR3 sequence (DNA): TGTGCCAGCTCACCTTCGGTAGGCACAGATACGCAGTATTTT.

The rearrangement links TRBV19 to TRBJ1-2; the match to TRBD1 covers 9 bases. In germline, CDR1 is LNHDA, CDR2 SQIVND (reference sequence). This CDR3 is built from 15 residues. V was clipped by 7 bases and J by 4 bases; unmatched bases: 10. The CDR3, as DNA: TGTGCCAGTATCCAAGGAGTGGGACAGGGCTATGGCTACACCTTC. Translation: CASIQGVGQGYGYTF.

This sequence joins TRBV5-6 and TRBJ1-6, with D perhaps matching TRBD1 (6 bases). V lost 2 bases to trimming and J lost 5 bases, with 11 bases between them. There are 15 residues in the CDR3. Germline V gene sequence: CDR1 SGHDT, CDR2 YYEEEE. Here the CDR3 reads CASSFVGAHNSPLHF. DNA for the CDR3: TGTGCCAGCAGCTTTGTGGGGGCGCATAATTCACCCCTCCACTTT.

The chain couples TRBV7-2 to TRBJ1-4, with a tentative D call TRBD1 (6 bases). The CDR3 is 12 amino acids. CDR1 is SGHTA, CDR2 FQGNSA, per germline. The V end lost 5 bases, the J end lost 14 bases, and 15 bases lay between the germline ends. The CDR3 nucleotides are TGTGCCAGCAGCCCTAACAGGGTTTCTCTGTTTTTT. Translation gives CASSPNRVSLFF.

The chain is built from TRBV7-2 and TRBJ2-5, with 8 bases aligning to TRBD2. The V gene's germline CDR1 is SGHTA and CDR2 FQGNSA. This CDR3 comprises 14 residues. Trimming cost V 5 bases and J 5 bases; bases outside gene matches: 7. The chain's CDR3 is CASSRSGGGETQYF. DNA of the CDR3: TGTGCCAGCAGCCGGTCGGGAGGGGGGGAGACCCAGTACTTC.

Only one count was recorded for this clone. The J gene is TRBJ2-3, the V gene TRBV4-3, with 10 bases aligning to TRBD2. With 0 bases clipped from V and 4 bases from J, the junction kept 10 bases outside the gene matches. CDR3 length: 18 residues. Per germline, CDR1 LGHNA and CDR2 YSLEER. The CDR3 sequence: CASSQETGLAGVSDTQYF. The CDR3 nucleotides read TGCGCCAGCAGCCAAGAAACAGGTCTAGCGGGAGTGTCAGATACGCAGTATTTT.